The 18 T cell receptor beta chains below come from one sample, sequenced in a study of T cells in Graves' hyperthyroidism and ophthalmopathy. TCR beta CDR3 region amplification was performed from RNA transcripts. During a first-round RT-PCR of the TCR CDR3, the HTBI primer set was used. TCRdb itself ran the multiplex PCR reads through MiXCR, one entry per CDR3 protein. The sample carries approximately 640,000 distinct CDR3 sequences, 45% recorded once. The sequencing sample was made of peripheral blood or thyroid tissue (not recorded which). The receptors shown here come from an adult man with Graves' disease, either hyperthyroidism or ophthalmopathy (not recorded which).

This clonotype was counted many times. V gene TRBV2 combines with J gene TRBJ1-5; D is unclear. The CDR3 runs to 14 residues. Germline V lookup: CDR1 SNHLY, CDR2 FYNNEI. V was cut by 2 bases and J by 7 bases, with 12 bases left in between. The CDR3 sequence is CASSERRDRQPQHF. In nucleotides, the CDR3 is TGTGCCAGCAGTGAACGTAGGGATCGGCAGCCCCAGCATTTT.

V gene TRBV30 combines with J gene TRBJ1-4, with D perhaps TRBD1 (6 bases). This CDR3 comprises 13 residues. Germline V gives CDR1 GTSNPN, CDR2 SVGIG (reference sequence). The V gene lost 0 bases and the J gene lost 9 bases, with 11 bases spanning the gap. The CDR3 nucleotides read TGTGCCTGGAGTGTGCTCAGGGGTCAAAAACTGTTTTTT. This gives the protein CAWSVLRGQKLFF.

The chain couples TRBV20-1 to TRBJ2-7; 7 bases fit TRBD1. The germline CDR1 and CDR2 sequences are DFQATT and SNEGSKA (reference sequence). The CDR3 extends over 15 amino acids. Unmatched junction bases numbered 7, after V lost 0 bases and J lost 2 bases. CDR3 protein: CSARDKGAGTYEQYF. The DNA of the CDR3 is TGCAGTGCTAGAGACAAGGGGGCAGGGACCTACGAGCAGTACTTC.

V gene TRBV5-4 combines with J gene TRBJ1-2; D gene ambiguous. Per germline, CDR1 SGHNT and CDR2 YYREEE (reference sequence). Trimming cost V 4 bases and J 6 bases, with 22 bases left between them. The CDR3 covers 16 residues. CDR3 nucleotides: TGTGCCAGCAGCCGCGTGGGTGGGCCCTCCGGGGATGGCTACACCTTC. Translating gives CASSRVGGPSGDGYTF.

This chain connects TRBV7-9 to TRBJ2-5; 7 bases map to TRBD1. J was trimmed by 0 bases and V by 5 bases; bases with no gene match: 15. In germline, CDR1 is SEHNR, CDR2 FQNEAQ (reference sequence). This CDR3 is built from 18 residues. The CDR3: CASSLRDSALRDQETQYF. CDR3 nucleotide sequence: TGTGCCAGCAGCCTCCGGGACAGCGCCCTTCGGGACCAAGAGACCCAGTACTTC.

The chain joins TRBV12-3 or TRBV12-4 to TRBJ1-4; D is uncertain. The V end was cut by 4 bases, the J end by 4 bases, with 13 bases between. This CDR3 is 15 amino acids long. In DNA, the CDR3 is TGTGCCAGCAGTTCACGGGCAGACCATAATGAAAAACTGTTTTTT. It encodes CASSSRADHNEKLFF.

The rearrangement uses TRBV7-2 and TRBJ2-5; maybe TRBD2 (5 bases). CDR1 and CDR2 from the germline V gene are SGHTA and FQGNSA. The CDR3 spans 14 residues. V was shortened by 6 bases and J by 5 bases, with 16 bases between the two germline ends. CDR3 residues: CASRKRLGGETQYF. In nucleotides, the CDR3 is TGTGCCAGCAGAAAGCGGTTAGGCGGGGAGACCCAGTACTTC.

The gene calls are TRBV2 and TRBJ2-5, with 7 bases fitting TRBD1. V lost 2 bases to trimming and J lost 9 bases; unmatched junction nucleotides: 9. The germline V gene encodes CDR1 SNHLY and CDR2 FYNNEI. The CDR3 totals 14 residues. In DNA form, the CDR3 reads TGTGCCAGCAGTGAAACAGGGGAAGGGCAGCCCCAGTACTTC. Protein product: CASSETGEGQPQYF.

The V call is TRBV20-1, the J call TRBJ1-6; D possibly corresponds to TRBD1 (6 bases). The CDR3 has 15 amino acids. Per the germline V gene, CDR1 is DFQATT and CDR2 is SNEGSKA (reference sequence). Trimming stripped 2 bases from V and 9 bases from J, with 17 bases between. CDR3 residues: CSARKAGDFGSPLHF. DNA of the CDR3: TGCAGTGCTAGAAAGGCAGGGGATTTCGGTTCACCCCTCCACTTT.

This clonotype occurred a few times. V is TRBV3-1 and J is TRBJ1-1, with 7 bases that match TRBD1. Germline CDR1 is LGHDT and CDR2 is YNNKEL (reference sequence). This CDR3 is built from 13 residues. Trimming at V came to 4 bases and at J to 6 bases, leaving 5 bases not matched to a gene. CDR3: CASSLRQGSEAFF. Written as DNA, the CDR3 is TGTGCCAGCAGCCTCAGACAGGGTTCTGAAGCTTTCTTT.

This clonotype showed up many times. The chain has TRBV10-3 and TRBJ1-1; 8 nucleotides agree with TRBD1. The CDR3 has 12 residues. Trimming removed 6 bases from V and 3 bases from J; junction bases left unmatched: 0. The germline CDR1 and CDR2 sequences are ENHRY and SYGVKD. DNA for the CDR3: TGTGCCATCAGGACAGGGGACACTGAAGCTTTCTTT. This gives the protein CAIRTGDTEAFF.

The V call is TRBV7-9, the J call TRBJ1-4, with 11 bases lining up with TRBD1. J was trimmed by 6 bases and V by 3 bases; bases with no gene match: 3. CDR1 is SEHNR, CDR2 FQNEAQ, per germline (reference sequence). This CDR3 is built from 15 residues. Here the CDR3 reads CASSLAGQGDEKLFF. CDR3 bases: TGTGCCAGCAGCTTGGCGGGACAGGGGGATGAAAAACTGTTTTTT. Full variable domain (missing parts from reference TRBV7-9 and TRBJ1-4): DTGVSQNPRHKITKRGQNVTFRCDPISEHNRLYWYRQTLGQGPEFLTYFQNEAQLEKSRLLSDRFSAERPKGSFSTLEIQRTEQGDSAMYLCASSLAGQGDEKLFFGSGTQLSVL.

This clonotype was counted ten times or more. CDR3 sequence: CASSAQMNTEAFF. The DNA for the CDR3 is TGTGCCAGCAGCGCCCAGATGAACACTGAAGCTTTCTTT. The V and J genes are TRBV7-9 and TRBJ1-1, with D hard to call. The CDR3 runs to 13 residues. Germline lookup yields CDR1 SEHNR and CDR2 FQNEAQ (reference sequence). Trimming took 5 bases from V and 0 from J, leaving 7 bases between them. The whole variable domain, filled in from reference TRBV7-9 and TRBJ1-1, reads DTGVSQNPRHKITKRGQNVTFRCDPISEHNRLYWYRQTLGQGPEFLTYFQNEAQLEKSRLLSDRFSAERPKGSFSTLEIQRTEQGDSAMYLCASSAQMNTEAFFGQGTRLTVV.

Many counts were recorded for this clonotype. The gene calls are TRBV7-9 and TRBJ1-2; D remains unclear. The germline V and J ends were trimmed by 1 base and 4 bases, with 13 bases remaining between them. The germline CDR1 and CDR2 sequences are SEHNR and FQNEAQ (reference sequence). CDR3 length: 15 amino acids. This CDR3 is CASSLVPVRSYGYTF. For the CDR3, the DNA is TGTGCCAGCAGCTTAGTCCCAGTAAGATCCTATGGCTACACCTTC. The full variable domain, in which reference TRBV7-9 and TRBJ1-2 provide the parts outside the CDR3, is DTGVSQNPRHKITKRGQNVTFRCDPISEHNRLYWYRQTLGQGPEFLTYFQNEAQLEKSRLLSDRFSAERPKGSFSTLEIQRTEQGDSAMYLCASSLVPVRSYGYTFGSGTRLTVV.

This clonotype showed up many times. V and J are TRBV10-2 and TRBJ1-1; D remains unclear. Germline CDR1 and CDR2: WSHSY and SAAADI. The CDR3 is 13 amino acids. V lost 6 bases and J lost 5, with 13 bases in between. The CDR3 DNA sequence: TGCGCCAGCAGGTATACCCGAGGGACTGAAGCTTTCTTT. Translating it yields CASRYTRGTEAFF.

In regard to this clonotype: At one end, the junction sequence differs from germline, possibly due to a read error. This chain links TRBV7-8 with TRBJ1-3; D uncertain. The CDR3 extends over 13 amino acids. CDR1 and CDR2 (germline): SGHVS, FQNEAQ. CDR3 amino acids: CARDSLWENTIYF. The CDR3 bases are TGTGCCAGGGATAGTCTATGGGAAAACACCATATATTTC.

Regarding this clonotype: One junction end does not reproduce the germline sequence, and a read error may be involved. The J gene is TRBJ2-7, the V gene TRBV7-2, with 8 nucleotides matching TRBD1. Germline-derived CDR1 and CDR2 are SGHTA and FQGNSA. The CDR3 consists of 16 residues. CDR3 residues: CASSQGPWTGLYEQYF. The CDR3 region has the DNA TGCGCCAGCAGCCAAGGACCATGGACAGGGTTGTACGAGCAGTACTTC. Full variable domain (rest looked up from reference TRBV7-2 and TRBJ2-7): GAGVSQSPSNKVTEKGKDVELRCDPISGHTALYWYRQSLGQGLEFLIYFQGNSAPDKSGLPSDRFSAERTGGSVSTLTIQRTQQEDSAVYLCASSQGPWTGLYEQYFGPGTRLTVT.

This chain links TRBV6-6 with TRBJ1-5; 8 bases match TRBD1. Trimming at V came to 2 bases and at J to 2 bases, leaving 5 bases not matched to a gene. This CDR3 has 16 amino acids. Germline lookup yields CDR1 MNHNY and CDR2 SVGAGI (reference sequence). In nucleotides, the CDR3 is TGTGCCAGCAGTTACCGGACAGGGAACGGCAATCAGCCCCAGCATTTT. This encodes CASSYRTGNGNQPQHF.